A single sample gave rise to the 13 T cell receptor beta chains below, sequenced in a study of control samples from healthy donors and cancer patients. The protocol was immunoSEQ multiplex PCR, while the TCRdb copy is restricted to in-frame clones and leaves out a portion. The repertoire holds 170,000 or so clones, with around 94% as singletons. Sequencing was done on a sample of blood. Receptor source: a woman aged 18 to 35 in good health.

The chain couples TRBV6-5 to TRBJ1-5; D unclear. V was cut by 8 bases and J by 4 bases, with 9 bases left in between. CDR3 length: 12 residues. CDR1 and CDR2 (germline): MNHEY, SVGAGI. CDR3 in amino acids: CASGRQNQPQHF. The DNA of the CDR3 is TGTGCCAGCGGTAGGCAGAATCAGCCCCAGCATTTT.

The CDR3 DNA follows: TGTGCCAGCAGGCTGGGAGGCTCAGATACGCAGTATTTT. Translating gives CASRLGGSDTQYF. The gene calls are TRBV6-5 and TRBJ2-3; D perhaps matches TRBD2 (6 bases). CDR1 MNHEY and CDR2 SVGAGI come from the germline V gene. The length of the CDR3 is 13 residues. The V and J ends lost 6 bases and 4 bases respectively, with 11 bases between them.

This rearrangement joins TRBV7-2 to TRBJ1-6; D remains ambiguous. CDR1 and CDR2 (germline): SGHTA, FQGNSA. The CDR3 has 14 amino acids. V gave up 9 bases and J gave up 7 bases, with 16 bases separating them. For the CDR3, the DNA is TGTGCCAGTTCCACCGGACCGTTGAATTCACCCCTCCACTTT. It codes for CASSTGPLNSPLHF.

The chain has TRBV27 and TRBJ2-1, with TRBD2 matching 8 bases. Germline loops: CDR1 MNHEY, CDR2 SMNVEV (reference sequence). With 1 base clipped from V and 4 bases from J, the junction kept 3 bases outside the gene matches. The CDR3 is made up of 15 amino acids. The CDR3 sequence is CASSLWRGAYNEQFF. The CDR3 bases are TGTGCCAGCAGTTTATGGCGGGGGGCTTACAATGAGCAGTTCTTC.

This chain joins TRBV7-2 and TRBJ2-5; 10 bases fit TRBD1. Germline V gene sequence: CDR1 SGHTA, CDR2 FQGNSA. V trimming: 5 bases; J trimming: 4 bases; junction bases outside the gene matches: 7. The CDR3 runs 15 residues. The CDR3: CASSERQGAGETQYF. The DNA for the CDR3 is TGTGCCAGCAGCGAAAGACAGGGGGCAGGAGAGACCCAGTACTTC.

The J gene is TRBJ2-7, the V gene TRBV5-8; 8 nucleotides agree with TRBD1. Per germline, CDR1 SGHTS and CDR2 YDEGEE. V lost 4 bases, J lost 5 bases, and 11 bases stayed unmatched. There are 15 residues in the CDR3. CDR3 protein: CASSMGQVPLDEQYF. In nucleotides, the CDR3 is TGTGCCAGCAGCATGGGACAGGTACCTCTCGACGAGCAGTACTTC.

The rearrangement links TRBV6-6 to TRBJ1-5; no clear D gene. CDR3 length: 15 amino acids. The germline V gene encodes CDR1 MNHNY and CDR2 SVGAGI (reference sequence). Trimming removed 7 bases from V and 0 bases from J, with 13 bases in between. The CDR3 DNA reads TGTGCCAGCACCACGCTAACGGGTAGCAATCAGCCCCAGCATTTT. Protein sequence: CASTTLTGSNQPQHF.

This chain links TRBV7-2 with TRBJ2-1; no reliable D call. Looked up from germline, CDR1 is SGHTA and CDR2 is FQGNSA. V lost 4 bases and J lost 7, with 17 bases in between. There are 15 residues in the CDR3. CDR3 bases: TGTGCCAGCAGCTCAGTCCGGGCCACCGGTAATGAGCAGTTCTTC. Amino acid sequence: CASSSVRATGNEQFF.

The chain uses TRBV5-1 and TRBJ2-2, with 11 bases fitting TRBD1. The CDR3 is 15 residues long. Germline V gene sequence: CDR1 SGHRS, CDR2 YFSETQ. V gave up 4 bases and J gave up 7 bases; unmatched junction bases: 6. CDR3 in amino acids: CASSPDRGQYGELFF. In DNA, the CDR3 is TGCGCCAGCAGCCCGGACAGGGGGCAATACGGGGAGCTGTTTTTT. Looking up the rest from reference TRBV5-1 and TRBJ2-2 gives the full variable domain: KAGVTQTPRYLIKTRGQQVTLSCSPISGHRSVSWYQQTPGQGLQFLFEYFSETQRNKGNFPGRFSGRQFSNSRSEMNVSTLELGDSALYLCASSPDRGQYGELFFGEGSRLTVL.

In its sample, this clone was seen once. The chain couples TRBV9 to TRBJ1-1; D is ambiguous. Germline CDR1 SGDLS, CDR2 YYNGEE. The CDR3 loop spans 15 amino acids. Between the trimmed V and J ends, which lost 4 bases and 1 base, there was a span of 14 bases. CDR3 sequence (DNA): TGTGCCAGCAGCCCCAACCCAAGTTCGAACACTGAAGCTTTCTTT. Its protein is CASSPNPSSNTEAFF.

The chain carries TRBV5-6 and TRBJ2-3; perhaps TRBD1 as D (6 bases). The CDR3 covers 13 residues. Germline V gene data show CDR1 as SGHDT and CDR2 as YYEEEE. V dropped 0 bases and J dropped 6 bases, with 8 bases sitting between them. The CDR3 is CASSLGRGDTQYF. As DNA, the CDR3 is TGTGCCAGCAGCTTGGGAAGGGGGGATACGCAGTATTTT.

The rearrangement joins TRBV7-9 to TRBJ1-2; no clear D gene. Germline values: CDR1 SEHNR, CDR2 FQNEAQ (reference sequence). This CDR3 is 12 amino acids long. Trimming shortened V by 5 bases and J by 4 bases, and 8 bases separated the two germline ends. CDR3 in DNA: TGTGCCAGCAGCCCCGAGAGCTATGGCTACACCTTC. Translated: CASSPESYGYTF.

The CDR3, as DNA: TGTGCCACCAGCCGCCGGGTGAACACTGAAGCTTTCTTT. Protein: CATSRRVNTEAFF. The rearrangement links TRBV15 to TRBJ1-1, with D unresolved. This CDR3 contains 13 residues. Germline CDR1 reads LNHNV; CDR2 reads YYDKDF (reference sequence). V lost 5 bases and J 0 bases, leaving 7 bases between the germline ends.